This TCR beta chain came from a study of STAT3 mutations in large granular lymphocyte leukemia. Findings and caveats of the study: At least one immunodominant TCR beta clonotype appeared in every T-cell large granular lymphocyte leukemia patient.

On this clone: Antigen: not known.

Data came from immunoSEQ multiplex PCR; TCRdb stores just in-frame clones and leaves some out. The sample yields 15,000 or so clones, just under 85% seen once. The V end lost 4 bases, the J end lost 2 bases, and 19 bases lay between the germline ends. Looked up from germline, CDR1 is LGHNA and CDR2 is YSLEER. This CDR3 contains 17 residues. The receptor's source is a man aged 45-60 years with T-cell large granular lymphocyte leukemia. Some clones in this sample may be carry-over from other donors' samples. Sequenced material: peripheral blood mononuclear cells. The chain uses TRBV4-3 and TRBJ2-3, with D possibly TRBD2 on 6 matching bases. The CDR3 coding sequence is TGCGCCAGCAGCCTCGGAGCACCGGGACTCCTCACAGATACGCAGTATTTT. Translated, it gives CASSLGAPGLLTDTQYF.